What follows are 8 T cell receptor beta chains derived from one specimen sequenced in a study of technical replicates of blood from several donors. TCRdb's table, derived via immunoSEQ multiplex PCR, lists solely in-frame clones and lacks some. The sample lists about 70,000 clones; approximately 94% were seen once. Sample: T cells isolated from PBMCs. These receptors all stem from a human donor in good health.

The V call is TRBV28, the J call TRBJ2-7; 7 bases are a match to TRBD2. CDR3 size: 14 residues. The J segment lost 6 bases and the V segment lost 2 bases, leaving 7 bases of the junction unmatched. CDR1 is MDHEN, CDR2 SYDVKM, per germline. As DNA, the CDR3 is TGTGCCAGCAGTTTAAGAGGGGAGGGTTCCGAGCAGTACTTC. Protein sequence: CASSLRGEGSEQYF.

CDR3 sequence reads: CASSLGRGMNTEAFF. CDR3 in DNA: TGCGCCAGCAGCTTGGGGCGGGGGATGAACACTGAAGCTTTCTTT. The V and J genes are TRBV5-1 and TRBJ1-1; D is possibly TRBD1 (5 bases). Germline CDR1 SGHRS, CDR2 YFSETQ. V lost 0 bases and J lost 0, with 9 bases in between. This CDR3 is 15 amino acids long. The whole variable domain, remainder taken from reference TRBV5-1 and TRBJ1-1, is KAGVTQTPRYLIKTRGQQVTLSCSPISGHRSVSWYQQTPGQGLQFLFEYFSETQRNKGNFPGRFSGRQFSNSRSEMNVSTLELGDSALYLCASSLGRGMNTEAFFGQGTRLTVV.

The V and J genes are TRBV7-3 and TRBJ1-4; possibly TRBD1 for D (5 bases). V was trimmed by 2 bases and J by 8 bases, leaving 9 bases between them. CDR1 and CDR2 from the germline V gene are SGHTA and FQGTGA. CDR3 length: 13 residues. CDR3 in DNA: TGTGCCAGCAGCTTATCGGGGGGGGAAAAACTGTTTTTT. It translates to CASSLSGGEKLFF.

The CDR3 DNA is TGTGCCAGCAGCTTAGATATCCGAGAGGAAAATGAGCAGTTCTTC. As protein: CASSLDIREENEQFF. The chain employs TRBV11-2 and TRBJ2-1, with D uncertain. Trimming took 0 bases from V and 7 from J, leaving 13 bases between them. The CDR3 is 15 amino acids. Looked up from germline, CDR1 is SGHAT and CDR2 is FQNNGV.

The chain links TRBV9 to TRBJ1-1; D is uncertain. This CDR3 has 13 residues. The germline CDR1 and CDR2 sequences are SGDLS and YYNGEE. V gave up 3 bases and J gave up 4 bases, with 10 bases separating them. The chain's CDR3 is CASSARLATEAFF. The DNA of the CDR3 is TGTGCCAGCAGCGCTAGATTGGCCACTGAAGCTTTCTTT.

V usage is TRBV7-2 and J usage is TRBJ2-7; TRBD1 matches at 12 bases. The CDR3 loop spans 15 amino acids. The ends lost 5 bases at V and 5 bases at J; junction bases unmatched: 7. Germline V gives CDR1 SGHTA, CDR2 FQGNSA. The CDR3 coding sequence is TGTGCCAGCAGCCCATGGGACAGGGGGCGGAACGAGCAGTACTTC. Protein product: CASSPWDRGRNEQYF.

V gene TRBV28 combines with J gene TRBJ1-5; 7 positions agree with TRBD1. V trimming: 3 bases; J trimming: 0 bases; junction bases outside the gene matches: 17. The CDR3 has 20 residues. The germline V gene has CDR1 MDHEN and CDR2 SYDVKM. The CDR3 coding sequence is TGTGCCAGCAGTTTTCCCTCCAGGGGGGCGACGGATTTTAGCAATCAGCCCCAGCATTTT. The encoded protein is CASSFPSRGATDFSNQPQHF.

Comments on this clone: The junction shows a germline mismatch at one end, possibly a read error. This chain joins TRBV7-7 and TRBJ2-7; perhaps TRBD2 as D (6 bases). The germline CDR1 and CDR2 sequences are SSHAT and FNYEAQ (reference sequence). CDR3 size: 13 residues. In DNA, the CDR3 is TGTGCTAGCAGCCGGTCGGGGGAATCCGAGCAGTACTTC. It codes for CASSRSGESEQYF.